Given below is one T cell receptor beta chain in context. What it binds is unknown. The sample belongs to a study of OX40 agonist ivuxolimab in advanced cancers. For the study at large: Ivuxolimab is a fully human IgG2 antibody that activates OX40 (CD134). Regarding the study as a whole: Researchers did not establish what antigens the expanded peripheral T cells target. The study found that CD8+ T cells averaged more expanded clones than CD4+.

The table came from immunoSEQ multiplex PCR; TCRdb's copy has only in-frame clones and leaves some out. The sample consists of 77,000 or so clones, roughly 86% of them appearing once. Germline CDR1 reads MNHNS; CDR2 reads SASEGT. There are 18 residues in the CDR3. With V trimmed by 3 bases and J by 0 bases, 9 bases remained unmatched. This TCR was recovered from an adult with an advanced solid tumor such as melanoma, head and neck, liver or kidney cancer. The chain has TRBV6-1 and TRBJ2-7; 12 bases match TRBD2. Sequencing was performed on CD4+ or CD8+ T cells sorted from blood, taken in a trial of the OX40 agonist ivuxolimab. DNA for the CDR3: TGTGCCAGCAGTGATGGGACTAGCGGGCGCCCGAGCTCCTACGAGCAGTACTTC. Translating gives CASSDGTSGRPSSYEQYF.